This is a list of T cell receptor beta chains from one sample in a study of blood T cell repertoires in COVID-19. Repertoires were generated with immunoSEQ multiplex PCR, while TCRdb's copy carries only in-frame clones and drops some. The table lists a few hundred thousand clones, 70% to 90% of them singletons. Material: PBMCs or T cells enriched from blood (not recorded which). The receptors were sampled from a woman aged 25 to 39 who had recovered from COVID-19. Both conserved end residues are part of each CDR3. The D gene is left open where the match is weak. The size field is filled for only some rows; it gives once, few, many or a size class.

-	TRBV30	TRBJ2-1	-	CAWRGKQGFPYNEQFF	TGTGCCTGGAGGGGGAAACAGGGTTTCCCTTACAATGAGCAGTTCTTC
many	TRBV14	TRBJ2-7	-	CASSQDRTGDTSYEQYF	TGTGCCAGCAGCCAAGATCGAACTGGGGACACCTCCTACGAGCAGTACTTC
-	TRBV14	TRBJ1-5	-	CASSLGGSTNQPQHF	TGTGCCAGCAGTCTAGGAGGGAGTACCAATCAGCCCCAGCATTTT
-	TRBV28	TRBJ2-1	TRBD1	CASKTGGSYNEQFF	TGTGCCAGCAAAACAGGGGGCTCCTACAATGAGCAGTTCTTC
-	TRBV27	TRBJ1-2	TRBD1	CASSRQGWNYGYTF	TGTGCCAGCAGTCGACAGGGCTGGAACTATGGCTACACCTTC
-	TRBV29-1	TRBJ1-2	-	CSAREATNYGYTF	TGCAGCGCCAGGGAAGCGACTAACTATGGCTACACCTTC
few	TRBV2	TRBJ2-7	-	CASSGDPGYEQYF	TGTGCCAGCAGTGGAGACCCGGGCTACGAGCAGTACTTC
-	TRBV18	TRBJ1-4	TRBD1	CASGAGQGEKLFF	TGTGCCAGCGGGGCTGGACAGGGGGAAAAACTGTTTTTT
once	TRBV28	TRBJ1-2	-	CASSPTGTDYGYTF	TGTGCCAGCAGCCCCACCGGGACTGACTATGGCTACACCTTC
-	TRBV3-1/TRBV3-2	TRBJ1-2	-	CASSQAYRVIYGYTF	TGTGCCAGCAGCCAAGCGTACAGGGTCATCTATGGCTACACCTTC
-	TRBV9	TRBJ2-7	-	CASSPRGGAYEQYF	TGTGCCAGCAGCCCTCGCGGAGGAGCCTACGAGCAGTACTTC
-	TRBV9	TRBJ1-2	-	CASSWDSRDYGYTF	TGTGCCAGCAGCTGGGACTCAAGAGACTATGGCTACACCTTC
-	TRBV11-2	TRBJ2-7	TRBD1	CASSLGAPGQARYEQYF	TGTGCCAGCAGCTTAGGGGCTCCGGGACAGGCCAGATACGAGCAGTACTTC
-	TRBV20-1	TRBJ1-2	-	CSASSRDLYTF	TGCAGTGCTAGCTCAAGAGATCTCTACACCTTC
-	TRBV19	TRBJ1-2	-	CASSIGPDTRGYTF	TGTGCCAGTAGTATTGGGCCGGACACGAGGGGCTACACCTTC
once	TRBV7-2	TRBJ1-4	TRBD1	CASRDRVNEKLFF	TGTGCCAGCAGGGACAGGGTCAATGAAAAACTGTTTTTT
-	TRBV3-1/TRBV3-2	TRBJ2-2	-	CASSPGGPGELFF	TGTGCCAGCAGCCCCGGGGGACCTGGGGAGCTGTTTTTT
once	TRBV28	TRBJ1-4	-	CASSLLEEKLFF	TGTGCCAGCAGTTTACTAGAGGAAAAACTGTTTTTT
-	TRBV27	TRBJ2-3	TRBD2	CASSLRARAGGQSDTQYF	TGTGCCAGCAGTCTTCGGGCTAGAGCGGGGGGGCAGTCAGATACGCAGTATTTT
-	TRBV7-9	TRBJ1-2	-	CASFGGREGYTF	TGTGCCAGCTTTGGTGGGCGGGAGGGCTACACCTTC
-	TRBV20-1	TRBJ1-1	-	CSASFEGRGEAFF	TGCAGTGCTAGTTTCGAGGGGAGGGGTGAAGCTTTCTTT
-	TRBV4-1	TRBJ1-5	TRBD1	CASSQERTGGHF	TGCGCCAGCAGCCAAGAACGGACAGGAGGTCATTTT